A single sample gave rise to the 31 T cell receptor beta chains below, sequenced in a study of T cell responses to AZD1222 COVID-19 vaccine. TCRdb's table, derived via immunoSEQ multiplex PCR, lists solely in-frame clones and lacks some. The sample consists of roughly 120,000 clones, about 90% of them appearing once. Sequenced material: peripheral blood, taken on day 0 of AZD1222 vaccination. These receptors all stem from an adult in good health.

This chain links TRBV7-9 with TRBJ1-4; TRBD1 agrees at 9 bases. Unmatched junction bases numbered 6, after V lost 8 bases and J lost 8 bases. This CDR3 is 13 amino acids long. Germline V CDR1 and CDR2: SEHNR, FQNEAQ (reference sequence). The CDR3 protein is CASGKTGGEKLFF. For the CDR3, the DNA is TGTGCCAGCGGCAAGACAGGGGGGGAAAAACTGTTTTTT. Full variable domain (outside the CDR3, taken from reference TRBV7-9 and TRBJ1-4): DTGVSQNPRHKITKRGQNVTFRCDPISEHNRLYWYRQTLGQGPEFLTYFQNEAQLEKSRLLSDRFSAERPKGSFSTLEIQRTEQGDSAMYLCASGKTGGEKLFFGSGTQLSVL.

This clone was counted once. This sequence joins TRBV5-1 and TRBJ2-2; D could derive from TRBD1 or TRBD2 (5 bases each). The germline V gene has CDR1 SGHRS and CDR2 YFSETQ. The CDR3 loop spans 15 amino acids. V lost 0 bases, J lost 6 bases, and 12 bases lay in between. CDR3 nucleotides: TGCGCCAGCAGCTTGGCCGGGGCCGGGGCCGGGGAGCTGTTTTTT. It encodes CASSLAGAGAGELFF.

CDR3 sequence: CASSFTRGQDGYTF. CDR3 nucleotide sequence: TGTGCCAGCAGTTTTACAAGGGGGCAGGATGGCTACACCTTC. The chain uses TRBV7-2 and TRBJ1-2, with 7 positions matching TRBD1. From germline, CDR1 is SGHTA and CDR2 FQGNSA. There are 14 residues in the CDR3. J gave up 6 bases and V 6 bases, and 10 bases lay outside the gene matches. Combining the CDR3 with reference TRBV7-2 and TRBJ1-2 gives the whole variable domain GAGVSQSPSNKVTEKGKDVELRCDPISGHTALYWYRQSLGQGLEFLIYFQGNSAPDKSGLPSDRFSAERTGGSVSTLTIQRTQQEDSAVYLCASSFTRGQDGYTFGSGTRLTVV.

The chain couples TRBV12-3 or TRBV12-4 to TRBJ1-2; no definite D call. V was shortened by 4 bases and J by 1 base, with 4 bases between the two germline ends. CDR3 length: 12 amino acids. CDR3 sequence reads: CASSSVNYGYTF. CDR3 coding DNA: TGTGCCAGCAGTTCAGTTAACTATGGCTACACCTTC.

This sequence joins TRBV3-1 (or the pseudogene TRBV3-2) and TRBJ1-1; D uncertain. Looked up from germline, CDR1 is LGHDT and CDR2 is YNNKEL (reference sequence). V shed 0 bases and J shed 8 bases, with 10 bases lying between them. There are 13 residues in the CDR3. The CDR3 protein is CASSQEGRVEAFF. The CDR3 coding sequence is TGTGCCAGCAGCCAAGAGGGGAGGGTGGAAGCTTTCTTT.

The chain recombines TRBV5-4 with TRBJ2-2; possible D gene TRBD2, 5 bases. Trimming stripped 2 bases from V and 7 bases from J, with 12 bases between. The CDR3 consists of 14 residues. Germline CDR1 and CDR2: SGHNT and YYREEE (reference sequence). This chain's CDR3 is CASSLRLADGELFF. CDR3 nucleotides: TGTGCCAGCAGCTTAAGGCTAGCAGACGGGGAGCTGTTTTTT.

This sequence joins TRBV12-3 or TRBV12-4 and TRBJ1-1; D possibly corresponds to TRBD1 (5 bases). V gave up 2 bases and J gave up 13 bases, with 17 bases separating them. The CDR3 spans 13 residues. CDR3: CASSLPPGPAVFF. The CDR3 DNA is TGTGCCAGCAGTTTACCCCCGGGACCTGCTGTTTTCTTT.

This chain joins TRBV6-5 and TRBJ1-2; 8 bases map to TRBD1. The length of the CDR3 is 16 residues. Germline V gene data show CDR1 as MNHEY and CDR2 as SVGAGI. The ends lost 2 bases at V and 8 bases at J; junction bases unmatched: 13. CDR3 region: CASSYPSGQAPGGYTF. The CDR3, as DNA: TGTGCCAGCAGTTACCCTTCGGGACAGGCCCCAGGGGGCTACACCTTC.

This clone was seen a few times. The CDR3 region is CASSLRAQETQYF. Here the CDR3 DNA reads TGCGCCAGCAGCTTGCGGGCCCAAGAGACCCAGTACTTC. V and J are TRBV5-1 and TRBJ2-5; D is undetermined. The V and J ends lost 1 base and 1 base respectively, with 5 bases between them. Germline V lookup: CDR1 SGHRS, CDR2 YFSETQ. The CDR3 sequence is 13 residues long.

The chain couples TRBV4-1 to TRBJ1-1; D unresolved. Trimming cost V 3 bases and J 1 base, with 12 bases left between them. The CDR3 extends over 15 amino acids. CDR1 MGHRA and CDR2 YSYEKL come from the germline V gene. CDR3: CASSHRNTTNTEAFF. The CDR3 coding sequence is TGCGCCAGCAGCCACCGAAATACAACGAACACTGAAGCTTTCTTT.

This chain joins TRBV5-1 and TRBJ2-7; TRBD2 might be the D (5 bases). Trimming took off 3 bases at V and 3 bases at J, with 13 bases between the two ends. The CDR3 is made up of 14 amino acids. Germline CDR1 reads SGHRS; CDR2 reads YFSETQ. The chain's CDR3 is CASSSSDAGYEQYF. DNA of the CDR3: TGCGCCAGCAGCTCCTCGGACGCGGGCTACGAGCAGTACTTC.

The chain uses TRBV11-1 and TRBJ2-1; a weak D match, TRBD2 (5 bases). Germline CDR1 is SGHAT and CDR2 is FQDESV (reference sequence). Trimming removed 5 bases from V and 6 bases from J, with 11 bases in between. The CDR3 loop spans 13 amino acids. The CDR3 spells CASSPLGINEQFF. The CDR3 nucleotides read TGTGCCAGCAGCCCCCTCGGGATCAATGAGCAGTTCTTC.

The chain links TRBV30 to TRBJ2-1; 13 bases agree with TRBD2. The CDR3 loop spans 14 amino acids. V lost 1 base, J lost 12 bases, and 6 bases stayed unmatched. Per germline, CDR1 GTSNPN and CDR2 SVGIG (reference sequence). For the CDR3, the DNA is TGTGCCTGGAGTGCCGGGACTAGCGGGGTTCGGCAGTTCTTC. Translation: CAWSAGTSGVRQFF.

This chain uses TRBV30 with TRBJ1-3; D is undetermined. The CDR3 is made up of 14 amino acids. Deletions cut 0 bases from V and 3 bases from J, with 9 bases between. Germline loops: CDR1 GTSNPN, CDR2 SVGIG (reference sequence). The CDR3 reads CAWSVKSSGNTIYF. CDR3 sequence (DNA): TGTGCCTGGAGTGTAAAGTCGAGTGGAAACACCATATATTTT. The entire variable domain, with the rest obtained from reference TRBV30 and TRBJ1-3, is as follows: SQTIHQWPATLVQPVGSPLSLECTVEGTSNPNLYWYRQAAGRGLQLLFYSVGIGQISSEVPQNLSASRPQDRQFILSSKKLLLSDSGFYLCAWSVKSSGNTIYFGEGSWLTVV.

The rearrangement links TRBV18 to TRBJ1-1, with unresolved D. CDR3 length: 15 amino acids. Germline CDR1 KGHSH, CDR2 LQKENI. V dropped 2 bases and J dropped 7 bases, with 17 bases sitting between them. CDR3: CASSPSSQMGLEAFF. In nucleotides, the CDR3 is TGTGCCAGCTCACCAAGCTCTCAGATGGGCCTTGAAGCTTTCTTT.

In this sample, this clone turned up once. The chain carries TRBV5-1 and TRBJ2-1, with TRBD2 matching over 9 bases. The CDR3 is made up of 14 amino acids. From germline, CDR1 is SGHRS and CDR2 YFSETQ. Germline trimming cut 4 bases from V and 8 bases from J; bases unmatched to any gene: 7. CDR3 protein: CASSVGTSSHEQFF. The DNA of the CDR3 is TGCGCCAGCAGCGTCGGGACTAGCTCCCATGAGCAGTTCTTC.

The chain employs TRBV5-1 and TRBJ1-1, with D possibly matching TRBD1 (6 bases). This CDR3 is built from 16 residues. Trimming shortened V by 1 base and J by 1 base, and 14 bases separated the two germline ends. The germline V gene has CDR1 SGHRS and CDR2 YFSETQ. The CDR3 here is CASSLSVGAANTEAFF. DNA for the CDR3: TGCGCCAGCAGCTTGTCGGTGGGGGCCGCGAACACTGAAGCTTTCTTT.

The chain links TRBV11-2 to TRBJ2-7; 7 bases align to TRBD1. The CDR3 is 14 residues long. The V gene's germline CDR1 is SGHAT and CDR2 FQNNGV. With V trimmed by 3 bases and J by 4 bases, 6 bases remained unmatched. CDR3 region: CASSFTGVKYEQYF. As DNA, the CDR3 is TGTGCCAGCAGCTTCACAGGGGTCAAGTACGAGCAGTACTTC.

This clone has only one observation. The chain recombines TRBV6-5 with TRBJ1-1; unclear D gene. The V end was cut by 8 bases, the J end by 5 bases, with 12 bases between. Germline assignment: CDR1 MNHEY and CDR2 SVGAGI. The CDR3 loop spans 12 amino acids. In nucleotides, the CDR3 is TGTGCCAGCCAGTGGTATATGACTGAAGCTTTCTTT. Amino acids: CASQWYMTEAFF.

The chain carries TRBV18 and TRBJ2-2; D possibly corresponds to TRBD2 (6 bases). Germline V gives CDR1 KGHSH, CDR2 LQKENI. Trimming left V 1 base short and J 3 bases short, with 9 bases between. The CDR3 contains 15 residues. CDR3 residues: CASSPLADHTGELFF. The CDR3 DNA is TGTGCCAGCTCACCACTAGCGGACCACACCGGGGAGCTGTTTTTT.

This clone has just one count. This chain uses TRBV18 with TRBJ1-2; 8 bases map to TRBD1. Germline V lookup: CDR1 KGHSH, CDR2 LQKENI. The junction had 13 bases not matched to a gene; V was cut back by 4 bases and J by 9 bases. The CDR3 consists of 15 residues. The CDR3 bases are TGTGCCAGCTCACTGGGCCTTGACAGGGGAGAGCGCTACACCTTC. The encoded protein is CASSLGLDRGERYTF. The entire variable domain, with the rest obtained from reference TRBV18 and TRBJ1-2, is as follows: NAGVMQNPRHLVRRRGQEARLRCSPMKGHSHVYWYRQLPEEGLKFMVYLQKENIIDESGMPKERFSAEFPKEGPSILRIQQVVRGDSAAYFCASSLGLDRGERYTFGSGTRLTVV.

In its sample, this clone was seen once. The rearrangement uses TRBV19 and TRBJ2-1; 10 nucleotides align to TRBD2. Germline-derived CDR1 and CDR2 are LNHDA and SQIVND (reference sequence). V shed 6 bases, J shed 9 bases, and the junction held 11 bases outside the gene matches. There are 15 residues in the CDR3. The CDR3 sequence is CASRALASGSGEQFF. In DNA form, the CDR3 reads TGTGCCAGTAGGGCCCTGGCTAGCGGGAGCGGTGAGCAGTTCTTC.

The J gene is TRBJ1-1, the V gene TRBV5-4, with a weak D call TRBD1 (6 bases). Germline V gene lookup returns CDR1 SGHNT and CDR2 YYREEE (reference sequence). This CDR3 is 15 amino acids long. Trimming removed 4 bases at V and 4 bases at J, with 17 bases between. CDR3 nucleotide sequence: TGTGCCAGCAGCAAGACAGGTGGTGGCGGCACTGAAGCTTTCTTT. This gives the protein CASSKTGGGGTEAFF.

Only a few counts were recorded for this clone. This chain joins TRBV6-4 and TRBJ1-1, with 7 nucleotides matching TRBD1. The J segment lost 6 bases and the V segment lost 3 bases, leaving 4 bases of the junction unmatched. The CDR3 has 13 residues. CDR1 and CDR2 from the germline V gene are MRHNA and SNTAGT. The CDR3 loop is CASSEYGQAEAFF. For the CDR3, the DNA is TGTGCCAGCAGTGAATATGGACAGGCTGAAGCTTTCTTT.

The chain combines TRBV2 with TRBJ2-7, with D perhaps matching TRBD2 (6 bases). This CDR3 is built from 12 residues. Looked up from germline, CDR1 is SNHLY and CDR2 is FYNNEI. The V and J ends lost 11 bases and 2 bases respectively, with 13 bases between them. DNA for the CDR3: TGTGCCGGCGGGGTCAGAACCTACGAGCAGTACTTC. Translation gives CAGGVRTYEQYF.

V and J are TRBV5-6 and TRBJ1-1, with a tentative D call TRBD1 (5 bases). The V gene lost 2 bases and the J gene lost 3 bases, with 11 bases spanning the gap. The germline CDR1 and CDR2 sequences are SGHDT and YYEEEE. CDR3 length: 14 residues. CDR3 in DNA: TGTGCCAGCAGCTTCGAAGGGGAGGACACTGAAGCTTTCTTT. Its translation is CASSFEGEDTEAFF.

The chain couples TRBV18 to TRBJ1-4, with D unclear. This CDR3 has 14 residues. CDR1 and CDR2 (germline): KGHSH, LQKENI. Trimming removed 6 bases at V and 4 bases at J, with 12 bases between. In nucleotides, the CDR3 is TGTGCCAGCTCGCGACCCAGTCTTAATGAAAAACTGTTTTTT. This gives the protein CASSRPSLNEKLFF.

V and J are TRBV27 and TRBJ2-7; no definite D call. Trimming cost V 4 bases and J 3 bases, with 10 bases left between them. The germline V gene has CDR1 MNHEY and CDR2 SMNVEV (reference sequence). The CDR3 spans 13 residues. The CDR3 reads CASSSLPFYEQYF. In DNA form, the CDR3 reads TGTGCCAGCAGTTCTCTCCCGTTCTACGAGCAGTACTTC.

This chain's CDR3 is CASSPSAGTPIHF. CDR3 sequence (DNA): TGTGCCAGCAGCCCTTCCGCCGGGACCCCTATCCACTTT. The V and J genes are TRBV7-9 and TRBJ1-6, with D possibly TRBD1 on 5 matching bases. CDR1 SEHNR and CDR2 FQNEAQ come from the germline V gene (reference sequence). The V end lost 5 bases, the J end lost 17 bases, and 19 bases lay between the germline ends. This CDR3 region has 13 residues.

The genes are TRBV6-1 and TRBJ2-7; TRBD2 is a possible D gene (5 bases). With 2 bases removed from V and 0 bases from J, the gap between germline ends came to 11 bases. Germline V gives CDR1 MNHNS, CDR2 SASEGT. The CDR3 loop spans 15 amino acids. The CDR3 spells CASSERSGSSYEQYF. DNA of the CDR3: TGTGCCAGCAGTGAACGAAGCGGAAGCTCCTACGAGCAGTACTTC.

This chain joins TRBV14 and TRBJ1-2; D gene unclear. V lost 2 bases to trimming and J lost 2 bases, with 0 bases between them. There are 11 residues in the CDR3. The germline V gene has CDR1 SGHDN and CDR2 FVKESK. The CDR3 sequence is CASSQNYGYTF. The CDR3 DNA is TGTGCCAGCAGCCAAAACTATGGCTACACCTTC.